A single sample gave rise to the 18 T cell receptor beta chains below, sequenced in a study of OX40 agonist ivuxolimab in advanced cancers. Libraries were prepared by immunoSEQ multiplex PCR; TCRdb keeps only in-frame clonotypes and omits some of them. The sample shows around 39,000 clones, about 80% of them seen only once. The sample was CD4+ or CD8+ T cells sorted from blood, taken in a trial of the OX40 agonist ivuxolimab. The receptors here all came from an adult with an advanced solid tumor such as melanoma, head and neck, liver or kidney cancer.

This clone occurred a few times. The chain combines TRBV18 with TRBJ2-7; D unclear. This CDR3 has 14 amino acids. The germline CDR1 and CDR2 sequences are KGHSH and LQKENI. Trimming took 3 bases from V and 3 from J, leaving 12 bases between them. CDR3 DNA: TGTGCCAGCTCACCGACACCGGGCCGCTACGAGCAGTACTTC. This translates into CASSPTPGRYEQYF.

The CDR3 DNA reads TGTGCCAGCAGCTTATCTCGCTACGAGCAGTACTTC. It specifies CASSLSRYEQYF. V is TRBV7-2 and J is TRBJ2-7; no definite D call. Germline V gene data show CDR1 as SGHTA and CDR2 as FQGNSA. Trimming took off 2 bases at V and 3 bases at J, with 5 bases between the two ends. This CDR3 is built from 12 residues.

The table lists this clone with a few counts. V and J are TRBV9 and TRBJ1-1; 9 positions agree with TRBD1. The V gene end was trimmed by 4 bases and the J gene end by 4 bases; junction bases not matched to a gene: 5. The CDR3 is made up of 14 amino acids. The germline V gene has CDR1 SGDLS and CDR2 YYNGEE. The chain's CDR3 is CASSPGTGITEAFF. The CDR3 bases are TGTGCCAGCAGCCCCGGGACAGGGATCACTGAAGCTTTCTTT.

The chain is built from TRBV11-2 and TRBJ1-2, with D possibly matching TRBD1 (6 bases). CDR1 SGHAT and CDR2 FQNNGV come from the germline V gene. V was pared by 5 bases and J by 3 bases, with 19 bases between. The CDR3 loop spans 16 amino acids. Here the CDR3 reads CASSTLTGARDYGYTF. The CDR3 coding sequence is TGTGCCAGCAGCACCTTAACGGGGGCGCGTGACTATGGCTACACCTTC.

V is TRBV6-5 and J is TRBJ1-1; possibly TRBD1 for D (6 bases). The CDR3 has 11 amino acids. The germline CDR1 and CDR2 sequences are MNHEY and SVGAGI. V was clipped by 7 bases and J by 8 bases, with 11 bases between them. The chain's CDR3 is CASITDREAFF. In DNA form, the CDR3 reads TGTGCCAGCATCACGGACAGAGAAGCTTTCTTT.

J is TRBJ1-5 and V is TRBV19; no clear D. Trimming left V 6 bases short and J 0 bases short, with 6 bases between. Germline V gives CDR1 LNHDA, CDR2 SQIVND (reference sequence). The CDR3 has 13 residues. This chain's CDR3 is CASRDYSNQPQHF. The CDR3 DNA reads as TGTGCCAGTAGGGATTATAGCAATCAGCCCCAGCATTTT.

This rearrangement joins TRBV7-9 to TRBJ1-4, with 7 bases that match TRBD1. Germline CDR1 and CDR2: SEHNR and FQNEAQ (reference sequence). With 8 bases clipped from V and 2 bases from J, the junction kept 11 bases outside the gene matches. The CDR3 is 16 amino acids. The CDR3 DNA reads TGTGCCAGCTCCAGGCATACAGGGGATACTAATGAAAAACTGTTTTTT. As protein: CASSRHTGDTNEKLFF.

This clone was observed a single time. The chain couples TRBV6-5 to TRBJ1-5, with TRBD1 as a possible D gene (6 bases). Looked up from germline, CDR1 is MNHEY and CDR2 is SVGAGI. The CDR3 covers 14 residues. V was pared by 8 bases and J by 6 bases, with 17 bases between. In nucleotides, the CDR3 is TGTGCCAGCGCAACAGGGATAAACGGTCAGCCCCAGCATTTT. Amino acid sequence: CASATGINGQPQHF.

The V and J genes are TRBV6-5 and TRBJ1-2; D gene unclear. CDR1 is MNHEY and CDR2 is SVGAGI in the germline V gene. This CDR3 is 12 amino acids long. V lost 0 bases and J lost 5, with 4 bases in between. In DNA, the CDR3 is TGTGCCAGCAGTTACTCGGGATATGGCTACACCTTC. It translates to CASSYSGYGYTF.

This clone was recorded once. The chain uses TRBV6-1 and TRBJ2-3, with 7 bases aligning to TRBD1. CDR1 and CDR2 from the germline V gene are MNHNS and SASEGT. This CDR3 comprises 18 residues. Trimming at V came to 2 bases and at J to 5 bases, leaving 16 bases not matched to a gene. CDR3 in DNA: TGTGCCAGCAGTGAACAATTCCCCCCAACAGGGGTTATAGATACGCAGTATTTT. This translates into CASSEQFPPTGVIDTQYF.

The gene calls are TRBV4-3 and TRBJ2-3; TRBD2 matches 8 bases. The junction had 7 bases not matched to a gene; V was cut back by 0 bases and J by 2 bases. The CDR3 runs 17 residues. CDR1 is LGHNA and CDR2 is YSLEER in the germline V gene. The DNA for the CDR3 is TGCGCCAGCAGCCAAGACCAAGCGGGGGAGACCACAGATACGCAGTATTTT. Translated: CASSQDQAGETTDTQYF.

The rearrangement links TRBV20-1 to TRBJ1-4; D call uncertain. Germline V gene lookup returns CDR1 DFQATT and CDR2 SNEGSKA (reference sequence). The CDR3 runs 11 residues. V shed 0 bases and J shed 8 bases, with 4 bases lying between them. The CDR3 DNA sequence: TGCAGTGCTAGAGAACCAGAAAAACTGTTTTTT. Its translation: CSAREPEKLFF.

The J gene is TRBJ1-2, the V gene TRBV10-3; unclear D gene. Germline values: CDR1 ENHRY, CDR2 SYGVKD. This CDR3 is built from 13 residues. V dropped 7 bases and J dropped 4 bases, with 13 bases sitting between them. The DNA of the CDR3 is TGTGCCATCAATGAAGGGTTGGGCTATGGCTACACCTTC. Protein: CAINEGLGYGYTF.

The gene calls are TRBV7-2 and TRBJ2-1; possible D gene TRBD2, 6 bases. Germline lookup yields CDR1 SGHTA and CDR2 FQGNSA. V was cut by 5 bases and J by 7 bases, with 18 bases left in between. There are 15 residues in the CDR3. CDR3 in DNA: TGTGCCAGCAGCCCGCGGAGCGGGTCTGGGAATGAGCAGTTCTTC. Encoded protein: CASSPRSGSGNEQFF.

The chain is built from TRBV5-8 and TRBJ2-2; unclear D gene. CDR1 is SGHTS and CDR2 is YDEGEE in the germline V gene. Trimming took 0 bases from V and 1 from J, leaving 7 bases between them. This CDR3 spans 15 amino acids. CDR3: CASSLGHVNTGELFF. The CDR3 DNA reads TGTGCCAGCAGCTTGGGGCACGTGAACACCGGGGAGCTGTTTTTT. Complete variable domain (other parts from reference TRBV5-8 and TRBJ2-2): EAGVTQSPTHLIKTRGQQATLRCSPISGHTSVYWYQQALGLGLQFLLWYDEGEERNRGNFPPRFSGRQFPNYSSELNVNALELEDSALYLCASSLGHVNTGELFFGEGSRLTVL.

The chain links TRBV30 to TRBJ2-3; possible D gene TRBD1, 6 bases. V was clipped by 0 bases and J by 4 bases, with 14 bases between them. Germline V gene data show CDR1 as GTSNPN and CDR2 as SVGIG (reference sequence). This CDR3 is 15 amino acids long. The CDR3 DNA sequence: TGTGCCTGGAGTGTACTAAGGGGGACCGCAGATACGCAGTATTTT. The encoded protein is CAWSVLRGTADTQYF.

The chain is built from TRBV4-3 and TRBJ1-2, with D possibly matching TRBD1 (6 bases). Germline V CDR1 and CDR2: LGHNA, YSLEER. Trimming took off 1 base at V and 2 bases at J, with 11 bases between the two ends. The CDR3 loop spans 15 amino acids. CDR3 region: CASSQVTQGNYGYTF. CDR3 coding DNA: TGCGCCAGCAGCCAAGTGACACAGGGAAACTATGGCTACACCTTC.

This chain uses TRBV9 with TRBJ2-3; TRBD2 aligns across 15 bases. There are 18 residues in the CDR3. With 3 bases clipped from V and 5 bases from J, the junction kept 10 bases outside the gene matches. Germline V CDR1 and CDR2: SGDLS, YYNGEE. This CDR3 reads CASSAPTGLAGGLDTQYF. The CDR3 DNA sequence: TGTGCCAGCAGCGCCCCCACAGGACTAGCGGGGGGGCTAGATACGCAGTATTTT.